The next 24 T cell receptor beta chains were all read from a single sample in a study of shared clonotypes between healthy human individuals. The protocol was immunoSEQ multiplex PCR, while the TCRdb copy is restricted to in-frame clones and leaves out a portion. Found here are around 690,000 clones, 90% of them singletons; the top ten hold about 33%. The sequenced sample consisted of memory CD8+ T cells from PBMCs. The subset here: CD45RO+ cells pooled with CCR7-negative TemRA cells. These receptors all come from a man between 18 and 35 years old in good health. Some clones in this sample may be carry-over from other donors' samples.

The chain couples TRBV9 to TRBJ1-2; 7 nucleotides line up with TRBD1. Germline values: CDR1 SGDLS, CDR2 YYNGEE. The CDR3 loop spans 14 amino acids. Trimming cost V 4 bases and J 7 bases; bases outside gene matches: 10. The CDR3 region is CASSPAQGVFGYTF. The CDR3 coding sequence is TGTGCCAGCAGCCCAGCTCAGGGGGTATTTGGCTACACCTTC.

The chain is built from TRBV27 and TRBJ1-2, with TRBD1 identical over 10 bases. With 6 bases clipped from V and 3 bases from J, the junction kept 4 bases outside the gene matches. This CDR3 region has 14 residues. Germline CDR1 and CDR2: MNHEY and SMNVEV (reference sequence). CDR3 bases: TGTGCCAGCAGCCCCGGGACAGGGGACTATGGCTACACCTTC. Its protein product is CASSPGTGDYGYTF.

The CDR3 DNA reads as TGTGCCAGCAGTTTCCATTCCCGGGACACAGAGCAGCCCCAGCATTTT. It yields the protein CASSFHSRDTEQPQHF. The gene calls are TRBV28 and TRBJ1-5; the D gene is possibly TRBD1 (6 bases). Between the trimmed V and J ends, which lost 3 bases and 7 bases, there was a span of 19 bases. Germline V gives CDR1 MDHEN, CDR2 SYDVKM. This CDR3 contains 16 residues. Based on the CDR3 plus reference TRBV28 and TRBJ1-5, the full variable domain is DVKVTQSSRYLVKRTGEKVFLECVQDMDHENMFWYRQDPGLGLRLIYFSYDVKMKEKGDIPEGYSVSREKKERFSLILESASTNQTSMYLCASSFHSRDTEQPQHFGDGTRLSIL.

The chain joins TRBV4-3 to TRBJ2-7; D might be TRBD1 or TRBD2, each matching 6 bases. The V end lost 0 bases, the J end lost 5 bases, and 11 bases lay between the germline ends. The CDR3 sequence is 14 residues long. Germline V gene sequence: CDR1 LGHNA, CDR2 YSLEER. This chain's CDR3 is CASSQEGGLNEQYF. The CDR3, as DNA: TGCGCCAGCAGCCAAGAAGGGGGGCTCAACGAGCAGTACTTC.

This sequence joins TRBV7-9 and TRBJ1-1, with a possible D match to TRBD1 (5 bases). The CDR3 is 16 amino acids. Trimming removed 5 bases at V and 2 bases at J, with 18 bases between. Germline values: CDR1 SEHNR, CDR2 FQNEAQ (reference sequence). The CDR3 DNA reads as TGTGCCAGCAGCCCAGGGCGGTCAAATCGAAACACTGAAGCTTTCTTT. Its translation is CASSPGRSNRNTEAFF.

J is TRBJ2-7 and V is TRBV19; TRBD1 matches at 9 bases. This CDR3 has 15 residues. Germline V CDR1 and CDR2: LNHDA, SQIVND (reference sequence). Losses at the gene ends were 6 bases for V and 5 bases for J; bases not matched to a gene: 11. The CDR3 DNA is TGTGCCAGTAGACAGACCGACAGGGGGGCTGACGAGCAGTACTTC. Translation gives CASRQTDRGADEQYF.

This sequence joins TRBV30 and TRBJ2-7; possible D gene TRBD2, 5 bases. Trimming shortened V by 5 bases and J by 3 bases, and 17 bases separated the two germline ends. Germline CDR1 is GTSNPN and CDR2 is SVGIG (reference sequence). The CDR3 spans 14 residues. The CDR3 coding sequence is TGTGCCTGGTCCCGCTTCCCCCGGGACTACGAGCAGTACTTC. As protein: CAWSRFPRDYEQYF.

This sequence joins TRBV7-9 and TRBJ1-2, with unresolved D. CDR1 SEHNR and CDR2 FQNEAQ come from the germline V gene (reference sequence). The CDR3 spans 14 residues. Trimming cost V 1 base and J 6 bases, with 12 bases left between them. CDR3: CASSLVAPSNGYTF. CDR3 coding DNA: TGTGCCAGCAGCTTAGTAGCACCCAGCAATGGCTACACCTTC.

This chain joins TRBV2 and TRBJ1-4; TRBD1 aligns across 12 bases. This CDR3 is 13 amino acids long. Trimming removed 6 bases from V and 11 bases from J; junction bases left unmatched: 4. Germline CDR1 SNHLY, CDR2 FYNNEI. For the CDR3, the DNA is TGTGCCAGCAGGGGACAGGGGGCGGAGAAACTGTTTTTT. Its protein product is CASRGQGAEKLFF. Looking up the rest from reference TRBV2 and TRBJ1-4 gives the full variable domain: EPEVTQTPSHQVTQMGQEVILRCVPISNHLYFYWYRQILGQKVEFLVSFYNNEISEKSEIFDDQFSVERPDGSNFTLKIRSTKLEDSAMYFCASRGQGAEKLFFGSGTQLSVL.

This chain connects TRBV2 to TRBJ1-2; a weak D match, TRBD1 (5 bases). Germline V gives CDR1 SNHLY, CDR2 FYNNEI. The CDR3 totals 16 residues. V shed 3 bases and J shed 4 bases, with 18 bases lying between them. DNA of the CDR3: TGTGCCAGCAGTGATATCTCCGGGACGGACCGCTATGGCTACACCTTC. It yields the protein CASSDISGTDRYGYTF.

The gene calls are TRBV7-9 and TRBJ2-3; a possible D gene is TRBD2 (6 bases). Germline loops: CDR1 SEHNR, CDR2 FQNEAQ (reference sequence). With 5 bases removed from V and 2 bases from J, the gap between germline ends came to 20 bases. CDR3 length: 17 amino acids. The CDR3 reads CASSPYPRDSNTDTQYF. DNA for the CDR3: TGTGCCAGCAGCCCCTACCCCCGGGACTCTAACACAGATACGCAGTATTTT.

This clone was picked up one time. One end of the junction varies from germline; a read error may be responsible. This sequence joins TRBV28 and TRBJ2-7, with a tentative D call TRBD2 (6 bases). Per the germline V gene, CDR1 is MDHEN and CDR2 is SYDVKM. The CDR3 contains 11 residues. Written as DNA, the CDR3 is TGTGCCAGCAGTTTAGTCATATGGGAGGTCTTC. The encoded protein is CASSLVIWEVF.

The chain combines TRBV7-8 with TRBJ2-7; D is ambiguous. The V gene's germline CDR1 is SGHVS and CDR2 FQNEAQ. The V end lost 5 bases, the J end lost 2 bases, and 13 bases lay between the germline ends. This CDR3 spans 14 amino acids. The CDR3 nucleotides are TGTGCCAGCAGCGCAGACTCCGGGCCCTACGAGCAGTACTTC. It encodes CASSADSGPYEQYF. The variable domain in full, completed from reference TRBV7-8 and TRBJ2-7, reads GAGVSQSPRYKVAKRGQDVALRCDPISGHVSLFWYQQALGQGPEFLTYFQNEAQLDKSGLPSDRFFAERPEGSVSTLKIQRTQQEDSAVYLCASSADSGPYEQYFGPGTRLTVT.

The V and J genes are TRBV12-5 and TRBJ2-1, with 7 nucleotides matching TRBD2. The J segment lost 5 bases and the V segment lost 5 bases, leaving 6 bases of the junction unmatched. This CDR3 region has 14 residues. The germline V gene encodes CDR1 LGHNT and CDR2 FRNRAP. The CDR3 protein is CASGMGTTNNEQFF. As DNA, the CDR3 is TGTGCTAGTGGTATGGGGACTACAAACAATGAGCAGTTCTTC.

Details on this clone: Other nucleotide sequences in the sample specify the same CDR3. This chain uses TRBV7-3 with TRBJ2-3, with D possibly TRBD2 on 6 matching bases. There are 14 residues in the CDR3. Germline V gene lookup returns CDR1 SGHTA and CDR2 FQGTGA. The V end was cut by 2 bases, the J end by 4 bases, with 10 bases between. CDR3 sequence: CASSLSGSSDTQYF. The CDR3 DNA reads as TGTGCCAGCAGCTTATCCGGGAGTTCAGATACGCAGTATTTT.

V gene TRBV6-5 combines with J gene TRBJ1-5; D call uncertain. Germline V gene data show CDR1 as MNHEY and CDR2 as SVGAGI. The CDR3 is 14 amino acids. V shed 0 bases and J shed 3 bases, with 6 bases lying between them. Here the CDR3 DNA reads TGTGCCAGCAGTTACTCCGGGGACAATCAGCCCCAGCATTTT. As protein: CASSYSGDNQPQHF.

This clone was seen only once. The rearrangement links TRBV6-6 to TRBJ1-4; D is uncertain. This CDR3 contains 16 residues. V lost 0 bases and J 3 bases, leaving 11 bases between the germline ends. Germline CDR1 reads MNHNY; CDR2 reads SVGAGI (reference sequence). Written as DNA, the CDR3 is TGTGCCAGCAGTTACTCCTCCCCCGTAGCTAATGAAAAACTGTTTTTT. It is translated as CASSYSSPVANEKLFF.

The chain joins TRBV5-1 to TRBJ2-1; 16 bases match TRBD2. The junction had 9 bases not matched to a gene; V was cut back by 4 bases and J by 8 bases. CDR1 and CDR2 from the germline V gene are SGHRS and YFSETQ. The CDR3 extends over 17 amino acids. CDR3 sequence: CASSTGLAGGPWDEQFF. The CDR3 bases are TGCGCCAGCAGCACGGGACTAGCGGGAGGGCCGTGGGATGAGCAGTTCTTC.

CDR3 DNA: TGTGCCACCCGCGGGCTAGCATCCTACAATGAGCAGTTCTTC. Protein product: CATRGLASYNEQFF. The chain uses TRBV2 and TRBJ2-1; possibly TRBD2 for D (5 bases). V was pared by 10 bases and J by 1 base, with 14 bases between. The germline V gene has CDR1 SNHLY and CDR2 FYNNEI. The CDR3 extends over 14 amino acids.

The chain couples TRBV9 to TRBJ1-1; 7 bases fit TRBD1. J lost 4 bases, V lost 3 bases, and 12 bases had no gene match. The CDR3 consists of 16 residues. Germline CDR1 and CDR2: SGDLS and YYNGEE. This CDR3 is CASSAVTGLGGTEAFF. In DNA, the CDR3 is TGTGCCAGCAGCGCTGTGACAGGGTTGGGTGGCACTGAAGCTTTCTTT. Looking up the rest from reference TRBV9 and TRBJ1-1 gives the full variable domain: DSGVTQTPKHLITATGQRVTLRCSPRSGDLSVYWYQQSLDQGLQFLIQYYNGEERAKGNILERFSAQQFPDLHSELNLSSLELGDSALYFCASSAVTGLGGTEAFFGQGTRLTVV.

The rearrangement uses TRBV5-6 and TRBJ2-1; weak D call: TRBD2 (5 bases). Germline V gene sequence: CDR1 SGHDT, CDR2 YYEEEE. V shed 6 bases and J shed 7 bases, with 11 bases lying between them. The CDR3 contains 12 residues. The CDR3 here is CASTAVGNEQFF. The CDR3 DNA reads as TGTGCCAGCACAGCGGTGGGGAATGAGCAGTTCTTC.

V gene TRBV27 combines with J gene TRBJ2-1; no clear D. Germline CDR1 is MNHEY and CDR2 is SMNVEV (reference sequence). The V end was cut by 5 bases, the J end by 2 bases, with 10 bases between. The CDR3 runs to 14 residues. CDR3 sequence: CASSTILPYNEQFF. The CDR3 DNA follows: TGTGCCAGCAGTACCATTCTTCCCTACAATGAGCAGTTCTTC.

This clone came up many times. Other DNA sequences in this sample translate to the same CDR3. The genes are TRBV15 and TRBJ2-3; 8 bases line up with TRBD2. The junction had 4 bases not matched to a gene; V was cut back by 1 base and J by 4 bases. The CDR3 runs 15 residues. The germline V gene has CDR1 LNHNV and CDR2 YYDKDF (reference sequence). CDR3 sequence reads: CATSRVAGGPDTQYF. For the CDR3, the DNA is TGTGCCACCAGCAGAGTGGCGGGAGGCCCAGATACGCAGTATTTT.

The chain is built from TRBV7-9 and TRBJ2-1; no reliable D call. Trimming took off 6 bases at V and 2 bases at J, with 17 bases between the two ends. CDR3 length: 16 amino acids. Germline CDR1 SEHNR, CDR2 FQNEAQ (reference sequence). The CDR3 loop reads CASRATGADAYNEQFF. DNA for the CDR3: TGTGCCAGCAGGGCAACTGGAGCAGATGCCTACAATGAGCAGTTCTTC.